The rows below give T cell receptor beta chains drawn from one sample of a study of cytomegalovirus exposure and HLA in healthy donors. The data were produced by immunoSEQ multiplex PCR, yet TCRdb's version contains in-frame clones alone and is incomplete. The sample carries more than 65,000 clones, 60% to 80% recorded once. What was sequenced was PBMCs. The receptors derive from a woman between 50 and 59 years old in good health and CMV-seropositive. Each CDR3 is given with its conserved first and last residue. D genes are given only for firm matches. Only some rows state a clone size, as once, few, many or a class for expanded clones.

V gene	clone size	D gene	J gene	CDR3 protein	CDR3 DNA
TRBV5-1	NA	TRBD1	TRBJ2-2	CASRGGQGGTGELFF	TGCGCCAGCAGAGGCGGACAGGGCGGTACCGGGGAGCTGTTTTTT
TRBV27	NA	TRBD1	TRBJ2-2	CASSPGTGITGELFF	TGTGCCAGCAGTCCAGGGACAGGAATCACCGGGGAGCTGTTTTTT
TRBV2	NA	TRBD2	TRBJ2-3	CASSATPGLVYTDTQYF	TGTGCCAGCAGTGCCACCCCCGGACTAGTCTACACAGATACGCAGTATTTT
TRBV19	NA	NA	TRBJ2-5	CASKNTPQETQYF	TGTGCCAGTAAAAACACCCCACAAGAGACCCAGTACTTC
TRBV10-2	NA	NA	TRBJ1-2	CASRTDSYGYTF	TGCGCCAGCAGGACGGACAGCTATGGCTACACCTTC
TRBV10-3	NA	NA	TRBJ1-1	CAISLTGNTGAFF	TGTGCCATCAGTTTGACGGGAAACACTGGAGCTTTCTTT
TRBV6-1	NA	NA	TRBJ2-7	CASSEVSVEQYF	TGTGCCAGCAGTGAAGTATCGGTCGAGCAGTACTTC
TRBV15	NA	NA	TRBJ2-1	CATSRDRGRQPYNEQFF	TGTGCCACCAGCAGAGATCGGGGGAGGCAGCCCTACAATGAGCAGTTCTTC
TRBV29-1	NA	TRBD1	TRBJ1-2	CSVAGGAFGYTF	TGCAGCGTTGCAGGGGGCGCTTTTGGCTACACCTTC
TRBV5-6	once	TRBD2	TRBJ2-7	CASSFPSQPSGSPYEQYF	TGTGCCAGCAGCTTCCCCTCGCAGCCTAGCGGGAGTCCCTACGAGCAGTACTTC
TRBV19	NA	NA	TRBJ2-2	CASSIQGQGTGELFF	TGTGCCAGTAGTATCCAGGGGCAGGGCACCGGGGAGCTGTTTTTT
TRBV29-1	NA	NA	TRBJ2-1	CSVKATVNEQFF	TGCAGCGTCAAAGCGACAGTCAATGAGCAGTTCTTC
TRBV28	NA	NA	TRBJ2-7	CASSLSQFSYEQYF	TGTGCCAGCAGTTTATCACAGTTCTCCTACGAGCAGTACTTC
TRBV4-2	few	NA	TRBJ2-1	CASSQDRAYNEQFF	TGTGCCAGCAGCCAAGATCGGGCCTACAATGAGCAGTTCTTC
TRBV15	once	TRBD1	TRBJ1-1	CATSTHRGGTEAFF	TGTGCCACCAGCACACACAGGGGCGGCACTGAAGCTTTCTTT
TRBV6-6	NA	NA	TRBJ1-2	CASSYDTGANYGYTF	TGTGCCAGCAGTTACGATACAGGAGCTAACTATGGCTACACCTTC
TRBV30	NA	NA	TRBJ2-3	CAWSISPDTQYF	TGTGCCTGGAGTATTAGCCCAGATACGCAGTATTTT
TRBV11-2	NA	TRBD2	TRBJ2-3	CASSLGGLAAGGTDTQYF	TGTGCCAGCAGCTTAGGGGGACTAGCGGCCGGAGGCACAGATACGCAGTATTTT
TRBV29-1	NA	NA	TRBJ1-1	CSVVKDRNTEAFF	TGCAGCGTAGTGAAGGACAGGAACACTGAAGCTTTCTTT
TRBV5-1	NA	TRBD2	TRBJ2-2	CASSPKLAGGPNTGELFF	TGCGCCAGCAGCCCCAAACTAGCGGGAGGGCCGAACACCGGGGAGCTGTTTTTT
TRBV23-1	NA	TRBD1	TRBJ2-1	CASSQSIQGALSYNEQFF	TGCGCCAGCAGTCAATCGATACAGGGGGCCCTTTCCTACAATGAGCAGTTCTTC
TRBV2	NA	TRBD1	TRBJ1-5	CASRHGTAINQPQHF	TGTGCCAGCAGACACGGGACAGCCATCAATCAGCCCCAGCATTTT
TRBV6-1	many	NA	TRBJ2-5	CASSEVRQKETQYF	TGTGCCAGCAGTGAAGTTCGACAGAAGGAGACCCAGTACTTC